This TCR beta chain appears in the sequencing data of a study of T-cell memory formation after mild COVID-19. As for the study in general: TCR clusters were mostly confined to one donor each.

TCR alpha and TCR beta cDNA libraries carrying sample barcodes and UMIs were produced by 5'RACE using constant-segment primers. Each CDR3 protein is one row after TCRdb ran MiXCR on the 5' RACE reads. The sample yields 150,000 or so distinct CDR3 sequences, about 14% seen once. This clonotype was counted a few times. Its cognate antigen is unknown. The germline V gene has CDR1 SGDLS and CDR2 YYNGEE. The ends were cut back, 4 bases at V and 5 bases at J, with 7 bases in the middle. The CDR3 sequence is 12 residues long. Study-wide points: While clones contracting from day 15 to 85 were balanced between CD4 and CD8, later expanders leaned CD4+. CD4+ clones that contracted lay mainly in CM and EM; CD8+ ones lay in EMRA.

The specimen was PBMCs or a T cell subset sorted from them (not recorded which). The chain employs TRBV9 and TRBJ2-1, with D possibly being TRBD1 (5 bases). The clonotype was recovered from an adult woman who had mild COVID-19 (a few samples of this study predate the infection). Cell type and time point are not known. The CDR3 coding sequence is TGTGCCAGCAGCCAGGGAAACAATGAGCAGTTCTTC. This codes for CASSQGNNEQFF.